The present entry profiles one T cell receptor beta chain with its context. What it binds is unknown. The source of the sample is a study of T cell responses to AZD1222 COVID-19 vaccine. Findings and caveats of the study: A reported finding is that nearly half of spike-specific TCRs target unmutated variant regions. No repertoire was sampled before or during the peak T cell response, only after it.

Measured with immunoSEQ multiplex PCR; TCRdb has only the in-frame clones, and not every one. The sample yields over 100,000 clones, around 90% seen once. CDR3 size: 13 residues. Trimming left V 0 bases short and J 5 bases short, with 7 bases between. Germline V gene lookup returns CDR1 MNHNY and CDR2 SVGAGI (reference sequence). V and J are TRBV6-6 and TRBJ1-1; the D is unclear. The origin of this receptor is an adult in good health. Sequences were derived from peripheral blood, sampled on day 0 of MenACWY control vaccination. The CDR3 DNA follows: TGTGCCAGCAGTTACTCGAGCGTAACTGAAGCTTTCTTT. Translating gives CASSYSSVTEAFF.